The T cell receptor (beta chain) described here comes from a study of PD-1 blockade in mismatch repair-deficient tumors. General study results and limits: After pembrolizumab, tumor-resident clones rose rapidly, then generally contracted before radiologic responses.

Some clones are missing from TCRdb's copy, which holds only in-frame ones; the method was immunoSEQ multiplex PCR. Of about 79,000 clones listed, about four fifths are singletons. Comments on this clone: Its antigen is not identified.

PCR or immunohistochemistry showed mismatch repair deficiency in every enrolled patient. This TCR was recovered from an adult with mismatch repair-deficient cancer. The starting material was peripheral blood, obtained 44 weeks after starting pembrolizumab.

This CDR3 is CACRGTGVAEQYF. For the CDR3, the DNA is TGTGCCTGTAGGGGGACAGGGGTCGCCGAGCAGTACTTC. The rearrangement links TRBV30 to TRBJ2-7; the match to TRBD1 covers 10 bases. Per the germline V gene, CDR1 is GTSNPN and CDR2 is SVGIG (reference sequence). Losses at the gene ends were 6 bases for V and 6 bases for J; bases not matched to a gene: 8. The CDR3 is made up of 13 amino acids.